Listed below are T cell receptor beta chains from one sample, sequenced in a study of PD-1 blockade in classical Hodgkin lymphoma. Using immunoSEQ multiplex PCR, the repertoire was profiled, and TCRdb retains in-frame clones only, with some absent. The sample lists approximately 31,000 clones; around four fifths were seen once. The sequenced sample was CD4+ T cells from blood, obtained before the fourth cycle of nivolumab. Receptors were obtained from a human donor with classical Hodgkin lymphoma. The CDR3 runs from the conserved cysteine through the conserved F or W. Each record gives: CDR3 length, J gene, clone size, D gene, V gene, CDR3 protein, CDR3 DNA. The D gene is left open where the match is weak. Clone size, where shown, is once, few, many, or a class for clones that have expanded.

14	TRBJ1-1	.	.	TRBV25-1	CASSEPTGRTEAFF	TGTGCCAGCAGTGAACCCACAGGGCGGACTGAAGCTTTCTTT
16	TRBJ1-3	.	TRBD1	TRBV11-2	CASSLEAKPRGLTIYF	TGTGCCAGCAGCTTAGAGGCCAAGCCAAGGGGGCTAACCATATATTTT
18	TRBJ2-7	once	TRBD1	TRBV30	CAWSVELIRDRGPAQQYF	TGTGCCTGGAGCGTTGAATTGATTAGGGACAGGGGACCGGCGCAACAGTACTTC
15	TRBJ1-4	.	TRBD1	TRBV4-3	CASSQEEQGAEKLFF	TGCGCCAGCAGCCAAGAAGAACAGGGGGCTGAAAAACTGTTTTTT
14	TRBJ2-5	.	.	TRBV15	CATSRVSTAETQYF	TGTGCCACCAGCAGAGTAAGCACAGCAGAGACCCAGTACTTC
11	TRBJ1-2	few	.	TRBV28	CASSFYYGYTF	TGTGCCAGCAGTTTCTACTATGGCTACACCTTC
17	TRBJ1-1	.	.	TRBV11-3	CASSLDQTGQTNTEAFF	TGTGCCAGCAGCTTAGACCAAACAGGACAGACGAACACTGAAGCTTTCTTT
15	TRBJ2-5	once	.	TRBV5-1	CASSTQTGSGETQYF	TGCGCCAGCAGCACCCAAACAGGGTCAGGGGAGACCCAGTACTTC
14	TRBJ2-3	once	TRBD1	TRBV25-1	CASSRDRASDTQYF	TGTGCCAGCTCACGGGACAGGGCCTCCGATACGCAGTATTTT
14	TRBJ1-5	.	.	TRBV27	CASSLGGVRQPQHF	TGTGCCAGCAGTTTGGGTGGGGTTCGGCAGCCCCAGCATTTT
17	TRBJ1-6	.	.	TRBV25-1	CASSAGRTGSYNSPLHF	TGTGCCAGCAGTGCTGGGCGTACTGGGTCCTATAATTCACCCCTCCACTTT
18	TRBJ2-3	few	TRBD2	TRBV5-1	CASSLRLAGGLGTDTQYF	TGCGCCAGCAGCTTGCGGCTAGCGGGGGGGCTCGGCACAGATACGCAGTATTTT
18	TRBJ1-1	.	TRBD1	TRBV5-1	CASSILRNRGGPNTEAFF	TGCGCCAGCAGTATTCTTCGGAACAGGGGGGGCCCTAACACTGAAGCTTTCTTT
15	TRBJ1-5	.	TRBD1	TRBV7-2	CASSWGTGLNQPQHF	TGTGCCAGCAGCTGGGGGACAGGCCTCAATCAGCCCCAGCATTTT
13	TRBJ1-2	few	.	TRBV7-2	CASGFGRKPPYTF	TGTGCCAGCGGCTTCGGACGGAAACCACCCTACACCTTC
12	TRBJ1-6	.	.	TRBV19	CASSFLGSPLHF	TGTGCCAGTAGTTTCCTTGGATCACCCCTCCACTTT
10	TRBJ2-4	.	.	TRBV6-6	CASSRGEMYF	TGTGCCAGCAGTAGGGGGGAAATGTACTTC
15	TRBJ1-4	.	.	TRBV7-9	CASSLLQGGDQKLFF	TGTGCCAGCAGCTTATTACAAGGGGGTGATCAAAAACTGTTTTTT
16	TRBJ2-3	once	.	TRBV5-6	CASSLIQPGGTDTQYF	TGTGCCAGCAGCTTGATTCAACCTGGGGGCACAGATACGCAGTATTTT
14	TRBJ2-1	.	.	TRBV5-6	CASSSWTVNGEQFF	TGTGCCAGCAGCTCCTGGACCGTGAATGGTGAGCAGTTCTTC
16	TRBJ2-5	.	TRBD2	TRBV7-6	CASSLFSGGQEETQYF	TGTGCCAGCAGCTTATTTAGCGGGGGACAAGAAGAGACCCAGTACTTC
14	TRBJ2-5	once	.	TRBV28	CASSPVLGRETQYF	TGTGCCAGCAGTCCCGTACTAGGGCGAGAGACCCAGTACTTC